The clone carrying this T cell receptor beta chain was detected only once. The protocol was immunoSEQ multiplex PCR, while the TCRdb copy is restricted to in-frame clones and leaves out a portion. The sample includes over 200,000 clones, approximately 80% of them seen just once. V was shortened by 8 bases and J by 7 bases, with 17 bases between the two germline ends. From germline, CDR1 is MNHEY and CDR2 SMNVEV (reference sequence). The CDR3 has 13 residues. This record belongs to a study of control samples from healthy donors and cancer patients. The rearrangement uses TRBV27 and TRBJ1-2; D is possibly TRBD1 (6 bases). The sequencing sample was made of PBMCs. The receptor was derived from a woman in her fifties or sixties with lung cancer. The CDR3 spells CASGRRQAGGYTF. In DNA form, the CDR3 reads TGTGCCAGCGGTCGTCGACAGGCGGGTGGCTACACCTTC.